Below are 26 T cell receptor beta chains sequenced from a single sample in a study of OX40 agonist ivuxolimab in advanced cancers. Clones were read by immunoSEQ multiplex PCR, and TCRdb kept only the in-frame ones, dropping some. Counted here are more than 25,000 clones, roughly four fifths occurring once; the ten biggest clones make up around 12%. The material was CD4+ or CD8+ T cells sorted from blood, obtained in a trial of the OX40 agonist ivuxolimab. These receptors originate from an adult with an advanced solid tumor such as melanoma, head and neck, liver or kidney cancer.

This clone has only a few counts. The chain's CDR3 is CAWRTGSPSSGNTIYF. The DNA of the CDR3 is TGTGCCTGGAGGACCGGGAGTCCTAGCTCTGGAAACACCATATATTTT. The chain combines TRBV30 with TRBJ1-3; D is unclear. CDR1 GTSNPN and CDR2 SVGIG come from the germline V gene (reference sequence). The V and J ends lost 3 bases and 0 bases respectively, with 15 bases between them. The CDR3 has 16 amino acids. The variable domain in full, completed from reference TRBV30 and TRBJ1-3, reads SQTIHQWPATLVQPVGSPLSLECTVEGTSNPNLYWYRQAAGRGLQLLFYSVGIGQISSEVPQNLSASRPQDRQFILSSKKLLLSDSGFYLCAWRTGSPSSGNTIYFGEGSWLTVV.

The chain employs TRBV5-1 and TRBJ2-7; TRBD1 might be the D (6 bases). This CDR3 is built from 15 residues. CDR1 SGHRS and CDR2 YFSETQ come from the germline V gene. Deletions cut 3 bases from V and 1 base from J, with 14 bases between. The CDR3 DNA is TGCGCCAGCAGCTCCGGATGGACAGTTTCCTACGAGCAGTACTTC. Translation gives CASSSGWTVSYEQYF. Full variable domain (missing parts from reference TRBV5-1 and TRBJ2-7): KAGVTQTPRYLIKTRGQQVTLSCSPISGHRSVSWYQQTPGQGLQFLFEYFSETQRNKGNFPGRFSGRQFSNSRSEMNVSTLELGDSALYLCASSSGWTVSYEQYFGPGTRLTVT.

CDR3 sequence reads: CASSPGREETQYF. For the CDR3, the DNA is TGTGCCAGCTCACCGGGCAGGGAAGAGACCCAGTACTTC. This chain links TRBV18 with TRBJ2-5; possible D gene TRBD1, 5 bases. V lost 3 bases and J 3 bases, leaving 8 bases between the germline ends. The CDR3 runs 13 residues. Germline-derived CDR1 and CDR2 are KGHSH and LQKENI. The whole variable domain, filled in from reference TRBV18 and TRBJ2-5, reads NAGVMQNPRHLVRRRGQEARLRCSPMKGHSHVYWYRQLPEEGLKFMVYLQKENIIDESGMPKERFSAEFPKEGPSILRIQQVVRGDSAAYFCASSPGREETQYFGPGTRLLVL.

This chain joins TRBV30 and TRBJ2-3; 11 bases agree with TRBD1. This CDR3 contains 16 residues. J was trimmed by 6 bases and V by 1 base; bases with no gene match: 9. Germline loops: CDR1 GTSNPN, CDR2 SVGIG (reference sequence). The CDR3 DNA reads TGTGCCTGGAGTGCCGGGACAGGGGGGAGGCGGGATACGCAGTATTTT. The encoded protein is CAWSAGTGGRRDTQYF.

The genes are TRBV11-2 and TRBJ2-1, with no clear D. Germline V gives CDR1 SGHAT, CDR2 FQNNGV. Trimming removed 3 bases at V and 7 bases at J, with 4 bases between. The CDR3 totals 11 residues. As DNA, the CDR3 is TGTGCCAGCAGCTTGGGGAATGAGCAGTTCTTC. It translates to CASSLGNEQFF. Full variable domain (remainder filled in from reference TRBV11-2 and TRBJ2-1): EAGVAQSPRYKIIEKRQSVAFWCNPISGHATLYWYQQILGQGPKLLIQFQNNGVVDDSQLPKDRFSAERLKGVDSTLKIQPAKLEDSAVYLCASSLGNEQFFGPGTRLTVL.

This clone was counted only a few times. The rearrangement links TRBV5-1 to TRBJ1-2, with D unresolved. This CDR3 is 13 amino acids long. V lost 2 bases and J lost 2, with 7 bases in between. Germline V CDR1 and CDR2: SGHRS, YFSETQ. The CDR3 sequence: CASSLEPNYGYTF. In DNA, the CDR3 is TGCGCCAGCAGCTTAGAACCGAACTATGGCTACACCTTC.

The gene calls are TRBV7-2 and TRBJ2-4, with D perhaps TRBD2 (5 bases). The CDR3 is 15 amino acids. V shed 5 bases and J shed 3 bases, with 14 bases lying between them. CDR1 is SGHTA and CDR2 is FQGNSA in the germline V gene. This chain's CDR3 is CASSPGIAGKNIQYF. CDR3 in DNA: TGTGCCAGCAGCCCGGGAATCGCGGGCAAAAACATTCAGTACTTC.

The chain carries TRBV6-6 and TRBJ1-4; D remains unclear. CDR3 length equals 13 residues. V dropped 5 bases and J dropped 8 bases, with 12 bases sitting between them. In germline, CDR1 is MNHNY, CDR2 SVGAGI (reference sequence). The CDR3 sequence is CASSRNLDEKLFF. DNA of the CDR3: TGTGCCAGCAGTCGCAACTTGGACGAAAAACTGTTTTTT.

The J gene is TRBJ2-3, the V gene TRBV30; 11 nucleotides align to TRBD2. The ends lost 8 bases at V and 3 bases at J; junction bases unmatched: 7. Germline values: CDR1 GTSNPN, CDR2 SVGIG (reference sequence). This CDR3 comprises 14 residues. CDR3: CARSLAGGTDTQYF. The CDR3 DNA reads as TGTGCCAGATCCCTAGCGGGGGGTACAGATACGCAGTATTTT.

V gene TRBV9 combines with J gene TRBJ2-1; the D is unclear. This CDR3 contains 16 residues. V was trimmed by 3 bases and J by 1 base, leaving 14 bases between them. The germline gives CDR1 SGDLS, CDR2 YYNGEE. The CDR3 nucleotides read TGTGCCAGCAGCGCCAAGGTTCCCCAGTCCTACAATGAGCAGTTCTTC. Its translation is CASSAKVPQSYNEQFF.

The chain uses TRBV6-1 and TRBJ1-6; D ambiguous. The V and J ends lost 5 bases and 5 bases respectively, with 10 bases between them. CDR1 and CDR2 from the germline V gene are MNHNS and SASEGT. This CDR3 spans 14 amino acids. In DNA, the CDR3 is TGTGCCAGCAGTACCCGGGCCGATAATTCACCCCTCCACTTT. Encoded protein: CASSTRADNSPLHF.

This clone appeared once. The chain couples TRBV6-1 to TRBJ1-5; D is possibly TRBD1 (6 bases). V was pared by 4 bases and J by 1 base, with 8 bases between. Germline CDR1 is MNHNS and CDR2 is SASEGT. The CDR3 is made up of 14 amino acids. CDR3 coding DNA: TGTGCCAGCAGTGCGGACAGCAGCAATCAGCCCCAGCATTTT. Its protein is CASSADSSNQPQHF.

This clone was recorded once. V usage is TRBV6-5 and J usage is TRBJ1-2; 11 nucleotides agree with TRBD1. V trimming: 7 bases; J trimming: 8 bases; junction bases outside the gene matches: 12. Germline-derived CDR1 and CDR2 are MNHEY and SVGAGI. The CDR3 totals 15 residues. In DNA form, the CDR3 reads TGTGCCAGCAATAAGGACAGGGGGCGGGTTGACGGCTACACCTTC. Translation gives CASNKDRGRVDGYTF.

The genes are TRBV5-1 and TRBJ2-3; no clear D. CDR1 and CDR2 from the germline V gene are SGHRS and YFSETQ. This CDR3 is 13 amino acids long. With 1 base removed from V and 2 bases from J, the gap between germline ends came to 5 bases. The CDR3 spells CASSLKATDTQYF. CDR3 nucleotides: TGCGCCAGCAGCTTGAAGGCCACAGATACGCAGTATTTT.

The rearrangement joins TRBV30 to TRBJ2-1; D is possibly TRBD1 (5 bases). In germline, CDR1 is GTSNPN, CDR2 SVGIG (reference sequence). Trimming stripped 4 bases from V and 2 bases from J, with 9 bases between. The CDR3 runs to 13 residues. The CDR3: CAWTGRAYNEQFF. CDR3 bases: TGTGCCTGGACAGGCAGGGCCTACAATGAGCAGTTCTTC. The variable domain in full, completed from reference TRBV30 and TRBJ2-1, reads SQTIHQWPATLVQPVGSPLSLECTVEGTSNPNLYWYRQAAGRGLQLLFYSVGIGQISSEVPQNLSASRPQDRQFILSSKKLLLSDSGFYLCAWTGRAYNEQFFGPGTRLTVL.

The CDR3 is CASSWAGNRGSGYTF. The CDR3 region has the DNA TGTGCCAGCAGTTGGGCGGGGAACAGGGGATCCGGCTACACCTTC. V usage is TRBV27 and J usage is TRBJ1-2, with 7 bases identical to TRBD1. Unmatched junction bases numbered 13, after V lost 4 bases and J lost 8 bases. The CDR3 length is 15 residues. Germline V gene sequence: CDR1 MNHEY, CDR2 SMNVEV (reference sequence).

For the CDR3, the DNA is TGCGCCAGCACACGGAGCCTGGACACAGATACGCAGTATTTT. Protein: CASTRSLDTDTQYF. This rearrangement joins TRBV5-1 to TRBJ2-3; D not resolved. The length of the CDR3 is 14 residues. Trimming took off 6 bases at V and 2 bases at J, with 13 bases between the two ends. Germline lookup yields CDR1 SGHRS and CDR2 YFSETQ.

This chain connects TRBV5-1 to TRBJ2-2, with 10 bases fitting TRBD2. CDR3 length: 15 amino acids. Germline lookup yields CDR1 SGHRS and CDR2 YFSETQ. V trimming: 5 bases; J trimming: 1 base; junction bases outside the gene matches: 2. CDR3 loop: CASRSSGGNTGELFF. Written as DNA, the CDR3 is TGCGCCAGCAGATCTAGCGGGGGGAACACCGGGGAGCTGTTTTTT.

The chain links TRBV5-1 to TRBJ2-1, with D tentatively TRBD1 or TRBD2 (5 bases each). This CDR3 contains 15 residues. V lost 5 bases and J lost 3, with 15 bases in between. Germline V gives CDR1 SGHRS, CDR2 YFSETQ. Here the CDR3 reads CASSPDGTGYNEQFF. As DNA, the CDR3 is TGCGCCAGCAGTCCGGATGGGACCGGCTACAATGAGCAGTTCTTC. Looking up the rest from reference TRBV5-1 and TRBJ2-1 gives the full variable domain: KAGVTQTPRYLIKTRGQQVTLSCSPISGHRSVSWYQQTPGQGLQFLFEYFSETQRNKGNFPGRFSGRQFSNSRSEMNVSTLELGDSALYLCASSPDGTGYNEQFFGPGTRLTVL.

This chain links TRBV14 with TRBJ2-7; D unclear. V was cut by 1 base and J by 6 bases, with 10 bases left in between. Germline CDR1 and CDR2: SGHDN and FVKESK. There are 13 residues in the CDR3. This chain's CDR3 is CASSQVQSSEQYF. CDR3 bases: TGTGCCAGCAGCCAAGTTCAGAGCAGCGAGCAGTACTTC.

This chain uses TRBV6-5 with TRBJ1-4; a possible D gene is TRBD1 (5 bases). V was shortened by 6 bases and J by 5 bases, with 7 bases between the two germline ends. Germline V gene lookup returns CDR1 MNHEY and CDR2 SVGAGI. The CDR3 has 12 amino acids. CDR3 in DNA: TGTGCCAGCAGGGACACAAATGAAAAACTGTTTTTT. Amino acid sequence: CASRDTNEKLFF.

This clone was recorded once. The chain recombines TRBV5-1 with TRBJ1-4; D is possibly TRBD1 (6 bases). The CDR3 runs 15 residues. Trimming took off 0 bases at V and 4 bases at J, with 10 bases between the two ends. The germline gives CDR1 SGHRS, CDR2 YFSETQ. The CDR3 is CASSLVGTNNEKLFF. The CDR3 DNA reads TGCGCCAGCAGCTTGGTTGGGACAAATAATGAAAAACTGTTTTTT.

The chain is built from TRBV18 and TRBJ2-1; D is undetermined. The CDR3 covers 14 residues. V was shortened by 1 base and J by 6 bases, with 10 bases between the two germline ends. Germline V gene sequence: CDR1 KGHSH, CDR2 LQKENI. DNA of the CDR3: TGTGCCAGCTCACCACAAGTTCGTACCAATGAGCAGTTCTTC. Amino acids: CASSPQVRTNEQFF. The full variable domain, in which reference TRBV18 and TRBJ2-1 provide the parts outside the CDR3, is NAGVMQNPRHLVRRRGQEARLRCSPMKGHSHVYWYRQLPEEGLKFMVYLQKENIIDESGMPKERFSAEFPKEGPSILRIQQVVRGDSAAYFCASSPQVRTNEQFFGPGTRLTVL.

Here the CDR3 reads CASSKDRNNEQFF. CDR3 DNA sequence: TGTGCCAGCAGCAAGGACAGAAACAATGAGCAGTTCTTC. V and J are TRBV11-2 and TRBJ2-1; D perhaps matches TRBD1 (6 bases). The germline V gene has CDR1 SGHAT and CDR2 FQNNGV. The CDR3 loop spans 13 amino acids. Trimming took 5 bases from V and 5 from J, leaving 10 bases between them. The whole variable domain, filled in from reference TRBV11-2 and TRBJ2-1, reads EAGVAQSPRYKIIEKRQSVAFWCNPISGHATLYWYQQILGQGPKLLIQFQNNGVVDDSQLPKDRFSAERLKGVDSTLKIQPAKLEDSAVYLCASSKDRNNEQFFGPGTRLTVL.

The rearrangement uses TRBV5-4 and TRBJ1-1; TRBD1 is a possible D gene (5 bases). Germline V lookup: CDR1 SGHNT, CDR2 YYREEE (reference sequence). This CDR3 has 13 amino acids. Trimming cost V 4 bases and J 8 bases, with 15 bases left between them. For the CDR3, the DNA is TGTGCCAGCAGCCAGGGCCTTAACGGAGAAGCTTTCTTT. Protein product: CASSQGLNGEAFF.

This clone was picked up a small number of times. V gene TRBV6-1 combines with J gene TRBJ1-5; TRBD1 is a possible D gene (5 bases). V lost 9 bases and J 6 bases, leaving 18 bases between the germline ends. This CDR3 is 14 amino acids long. From germline, CDR1 is MNHNS and CDR2 SASEGT. The CDR3 is CASGGFTRGQPQHF. As DNA, the CDR3 is TGTGCCAGTGGGGGGTTTACCCGTGGTCAGCCCCAGCATTTT.